The T cell receptor (beta chain) under discussion was sequenced for a study of OX40 agonist ivuxolimab in advanced cancers. With respect to the entire study: The costimulatory receptor OX40 (CD134) was targeted by ivuxolimab, a fully human IgG2 agonistic monoclonal antibody. Intravenous ivuxolimab was administered to patients every 2 weeks at six dose levels: 0.01, 0.1, 0.3, 1.5, 3 and 10 mg/kg. Of the approximately 54 dose-escalation patients, hepatocellular carcinoma was present in about 20, melanoma in approximately 15, renal cell carcinoma in 9 and head and neck cancer in 9. The dose-escalation cohort was about 83% male with a mean age of around 62 years, ranging from roughly 20 to 80. Prior anti-PD-1, anti-PD-L1 or anti-CTLA-4 therapy was permitted, and checkpoint inhibitors had been received by about 44% of dose-escalation patients. Partial responses occurred in three dose-escalation patients: two with cutaneous melanoma and one with hepatocellular carcinoma. Peripheral TCRbeta sequencing was intended to test whether TCR sequence diversity was altered and clonal T-cell expansion was caused by ivuxolimab. The paper covers the monotherapy dose-escalation part of the phase I ivuxolimab trial, which included N ≈ 50 patients.

What the work shows at the level of the full study, not this receptor alone: Antigen specificity was not determined for the clonally expanded peripheral T cells. At doses from 0.1 to 3.0 mg/kg, clonal expansion was seen in both CD4+ and CD8+ blood T cells between baseline and week 6. After ivuxolimab, more expanded clones were found on average in CD8+ T cells than in CD4+ T cells. Partial responders in the 0.1-3.0 mg/kg groups had among the lowest normalized peripheral clonal expansion, especially among CD8+ T cells. Low levels of normalized T-cell clonal expansion were also seen in some nonresponding patients.

Genomic DNA was extracted from sorted cells for sequencing of the TCRbeta CDR3 region. The immunoSEQ Assay was used to sequence the TCRbeta CDR3 regions. This immuneACCESS table, as held by TCRdb, lists in-frame sequences with V and J called but not all clones. Of the missing ones, under half trace to an unresolved V gene in checked studies; the others have no known cause. This sample lists about 73,000 clones; 80% to 95% were detected once. The top ten hold approximately 0.55% of the sample. Patients with autoimmune disease history or receiving systemic immunosuppression were excluded from the trial. Peripheral blood for TCR sequencing was collected from all dose cohorts at baseline, on cycle 4 day 1, and on cycle 7 day 1. Samples were obtained from an open-label, multicenter, first-in-human phase I dose-escalation trial of ivuxolimab. Adults with locally advanced or metastatic melanoma, renal cell, hepatocellular, or head and neck squamous cell carcinoma were enrolled in the trial. Before TCR sequencing, CD4+ T cells and CD8+ T cells were sorted from peripheral blood as separate populations.

The CDR1 and CDR2 encoded by the germline V gene are KGHSH and LQKENI. Deletion took 2 bases off V and 4 bases off J, with a span of 11 bases between the germline ends. The CDR3 runs 14 residues from the cysteine to the phenylalanine. The sequence is cut down to CDR3 DNA, 42 bases in frame from base 1. This clone was observed a few times. This clone's antigen is unknown. Base qualities were left out, and no much larger clone turns up one base away. This sequence was found in an adult with an advanced solid tumor such as melanoma, head and neck, liver or kidney cancer. Here the sequenced sample was CD4+ or CD8+ T cells sorted from blood, taken in a trial of the OX40 agonist ivuxolimab. The chain is made from TRBV18 and TRBJ1-2; a tentative D call is TRBD1 (5 bases match). The CDR3 region: CASSPETGIYGYTF. At the DNA level, the sequence is TGTGCCAGCTCACCAGAAACAGGAATCTATGGCTACACCTTC.